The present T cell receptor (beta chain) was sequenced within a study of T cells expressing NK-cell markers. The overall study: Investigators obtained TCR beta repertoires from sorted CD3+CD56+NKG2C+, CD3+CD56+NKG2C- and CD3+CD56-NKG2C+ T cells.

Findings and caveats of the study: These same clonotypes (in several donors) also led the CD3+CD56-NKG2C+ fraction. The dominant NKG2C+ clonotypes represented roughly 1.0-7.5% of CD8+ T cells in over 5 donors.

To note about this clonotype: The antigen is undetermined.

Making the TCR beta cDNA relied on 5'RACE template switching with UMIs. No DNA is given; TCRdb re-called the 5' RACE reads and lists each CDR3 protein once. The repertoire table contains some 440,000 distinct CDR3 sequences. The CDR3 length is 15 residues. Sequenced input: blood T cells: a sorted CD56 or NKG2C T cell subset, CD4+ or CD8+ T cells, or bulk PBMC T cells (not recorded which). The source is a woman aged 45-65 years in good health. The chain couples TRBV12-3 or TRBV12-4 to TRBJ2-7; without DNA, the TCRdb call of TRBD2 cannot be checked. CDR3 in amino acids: CASSLRDGSGAEQYF.